This note documents a single T cell receptor beta chain sequence. No antigen is known for it. The data stem from a study of OX40 agonist ivuxolimab in advanced cancers. In the study overall: Patients were treated with intravenous ivuxolimab, dosed at 0.01 to 10 mg/kg and infused every 2 weeks.

Profiling relied on immunoSEQ multiplex PCR, and the TCRdb table lists in-frame clones only, not all of them. This table holds 65,000 or so clones, roughly 89% found once. Study conclusions and caveats: On average, a greater number of expanded clones characterised CD8+ T cells relative to CD4+.

The source of this sequence is an adult with an advanced solid tumor such as melanoma, head and neck, liver or kidney cancer. The source was CD4+ or CD8+ T cells sorted from blood, collected in a trial of the OX40 agonist ivuxolimab.

The CDR3 nucleotides are TGCAGCATACGGACAGGGGGAGCCGGGGAGCTGTTTTTT. Encoded protein: CSIRTGGAGELFF. V gene TRBV29-1 combines with J gene TRBJ2-2; the match to TRBD1 covers 10 bases. Germline CDR1 is SQVTM and CDR2 is ANQGSEA. The junction had 6 bases not matched to a gene; V was cut back by 8 bases and J by 6 bases. The CDR3 is 13 residues long.